This T cell receptor (beta chain) is from a study of T cell responses to AZD1222 COVID-19 vaccine. Study conclusions and caveats: The peak T cell response came first, and repertoires were sampled only after it. Donor demographics were predominantly white British with a female majority; clonal diversity may be underestimated.

This clone was found a few times. What it recognizes is unknown. Using immunoSEQ multiplex PCR, the repertoire was profiled, and TCRdb retains in-frame clones only, with some absent. The sample carries tens of thousands of clones, roughly 90% recorded once. Per germline, CDR1 LNHDA and CDR2 SQIVND (reference sequence). Deletions cut 8 bases from V and 10 bases from J, with 15 bases between. The CDR3 is 13 residues long. Here the sequenced sample was peripheral blood, taken on day 0 of AZD1222 vaccination. The clonotype was recovered from an adult in good health. V usage is TRBV19 and J usage is TRBJ1-6; TRBD1 might be the D (6 bases). DNA for the CDR3: TGTGCCAGTGCACAGGGTCTGGGATCACCCCTCCACTTT. Residues: CASAQGLGSPLHF.